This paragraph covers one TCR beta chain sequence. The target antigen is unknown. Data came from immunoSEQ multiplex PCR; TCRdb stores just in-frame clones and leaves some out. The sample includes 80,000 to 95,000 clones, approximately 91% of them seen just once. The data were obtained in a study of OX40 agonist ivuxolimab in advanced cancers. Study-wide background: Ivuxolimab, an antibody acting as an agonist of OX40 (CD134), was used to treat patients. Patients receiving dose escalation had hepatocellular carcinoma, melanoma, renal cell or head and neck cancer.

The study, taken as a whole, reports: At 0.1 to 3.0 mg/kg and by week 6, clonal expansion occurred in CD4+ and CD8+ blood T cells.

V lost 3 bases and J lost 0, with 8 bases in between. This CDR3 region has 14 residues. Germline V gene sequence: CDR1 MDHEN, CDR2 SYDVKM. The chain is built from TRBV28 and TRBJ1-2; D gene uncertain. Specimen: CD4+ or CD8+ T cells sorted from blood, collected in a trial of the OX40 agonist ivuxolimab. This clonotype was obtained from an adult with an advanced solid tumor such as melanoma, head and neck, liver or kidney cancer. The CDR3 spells CASSLGGTNYGYTF. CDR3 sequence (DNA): TGTGCCAGCAGTTTGGGCGGAACTAACTATGGCTACACCTTC.